This TCR beta chain was found in a study of T-cell memory formation after mild COVID-19. Study-level results: Contracting clones from day 15 to 85 showed balanced CD4/CD8; later expanders favored CD4+. Memory cells collected pre-infection included some clones that later responded, suggesting cross-reactive memory joined. Most CD4+ clones that shrank were in CM and EM, while CD8+ ones turned up in EMRA.

TCRdb redid the calling of the 5' RACE reads with MiXCR, one entry per CDR3 protein. The profile covers about 14,000 distinct CDR3 sequences, with roughly 20% appearing a single time and roughly 49% taken by the ten largest. This clonotype was recorded many times. Antigen specificity is unknown. The CDR3 is 17 amino acids. CDR1 DFQATT and CDR2 SNEGSKA come from the germline V gene (reference sequence). After removal of 5 bases from V and 2 bases from J, the junction contained 11 bases not matched to a gene. The chain recombines TRBV20-1 with TRBJ2-1; TRBD2 agrees at 11 bases. This clonotype was obtained from an adult woman who had mild COVID-19 (a few samples of this study predate the infection). Cell type and time point are not known. Sequences were obtained from PBMCs or a T cell subset sorted from them (not recorded which). The CDR3 is CSAWLFSGGAPYNEQFF. The CDR3 coding sequence is TGCAGTGCTTGGCTTTTTAGCGGGGGGGCCCCCTACAATGAGCAGTTCTTC.